A single sample gave rise to the 6 T cell receptor beta chains below, sequenced in a study of CD8 T cells in Susac syndrome. With random hexamers, reverse transcription was performed on about 0.5 to 1 ug of RNA. A single record per CDR3 protein comes from TCRdb applying MiXCR to the immunoSEQ multiplex PCR reads. Among approximately 270,000 distinct CDR3 sequences listed, about 93% were seen once. Material for sequencing was CD4+ T cells from PBMCs. The receptors stem from a human donor with multiple sclerosis.

This clonotype was seen a handful of times. The chain combines TRBV18 with TRBJ2-6; D ambiguous. With 1 base removed from V and 0 bases from J, the gap between germline ends came to 7 bases. There are 16 residues in the CDR3. Germline-derived CDR1 and CDR2 are KGHSH and LQKENI. CDR3: CASSPRTGSGANVLTF. CDR3 nucleotide sequence: TGTGCCAGCTCACCACGGACGGGCTCTGGGGCCAACGTCCTGACTTTC. The whole variable domain, remainder taken from reference TRBV18 and TRBJ2-6, is NAGVMQNPRHLVRRRGQEARLRCSPMKGHSHVYWYRQLPEEGLKFMVYLQKENIIDESGMPKERFSAEFPKEGPSILRIQQVVRGDSAAYFCASSPRTGSGANVLTFGAGSRLTVL.

This chain uses TRBV5-1 with TRBJ1-1, with D maybe TRBD1 (5 bases). V was clipped by 3 bases and J by 1 base, with 16 bases between them. This CDR3 region has 16 residues. Germline CDR1 and CDR2: SGHRS and YFSETQ. In nucleotides, the CDR3 is TGCGCCAGCAGCTCGAGGAACTTCGGGGGGAACACTGAAGCTTTCTTT. This sequence encodes CASSSRNFGGNTEAFF.

V usage is TRBV6-5 and J usage is TRBJ1-1; D is undetermined. CDR3 length equals 13 residues. Trimming removed 4 bases from V and 6 bases from J, with 12 bases in between. In germline, CDR1 is MNHEY, CDR2 SVGAGI. As DNA, the CDR3 is TGTGCCAGCAGTTCAAGGCGGTCGGCTGAAGCTTTCTTT. Protein product: CASSSRRSAEAFF.

V gene TRBV4-2 combines with J gene TRBJ2-3; D call uncertain. V gave up 1 base and J gave up 4 bases, with 9 bases separating them. This CDR3 has 14 residues. The germline V gene has CDR1 LGHNA and CDR2 YNFKEQ. The DNA for the CDR3 is TGTGCCAGCAGCCAAGCGAATTCAGCAGATACGCAGTATTTT. Translated, it gives CASSQANSADTQYF.

The J gene is TRBJ1-1, the V gene TRBV14, with D tentatively TRBD1 (5 bases). Trimming removed 3 bases from V and 6 bases from J, with 11 bases in between. This CDR3 contains 13 residues. Germline V gene lookup returns CDR1 SGHDN and CDR2 FVKESK. The CDR3 bases are TGTGCCAGCAGCCAGGTCCCGGGGGCTGAAGCTTTCTTT. Amino acids: CASSQVPGAEAFF.

The gene calls are TRBV30 and TRBJ1-1; no reliable D call. The CDR3 totals 14 residues. Between the trimmed V and J ends, which lost 0 bases and 1 base, there was a span of 9 bases. CDR1 and CDR2 (germline): GTSNPN, SVGIG (reference sequence). The CDR3 DNA follows: TGTGCCTGGAGTGTTTCGGCTAAGAACACTGAAGCTTTCTTT. Protein product: CAWSVSAKNTEAFF.